Listed below are T cell receptor beta chains from one sample, sequenced in a study of cytotoxic CD8 clonotypes in ibrutinib-treated CLL. Produced via immunoSEQ multiplex PCR; TCRdb's table is partial and in-frame only. The repertoire holds roughly 200,000 clones, with about 72% as singletons. The sequenced sample was PBMCs, obtained after 24 months of ibrutinib treatment. The source is a human donor with chronic lymphocytic leukemia. Each CDR3 is given with its conserved first and last residue. Each record gives: J gene, clone size, V gene, D gene, CDR3 DNA, CDR3 protein. A D gene is named only where the DNA matches it firmly. Rows give clone size only sometimes, using once, few, many, or a class for an expanded clone.

>TRBJ2-7|.|TRBV6-1|TRBD2
TGTGCCAGCGTACTAGCGGGACTCTACGAGCAGTACTTC
CASVLAGLYEQYF
>TRBJ1-1|.|TRBV19|.
TGTGCCAGTAGTTTCCGGGAGCCGGGGACTGAAGCTTTCTTT
CASSFREPGTEAFF
>TRBJ2-7|.|TRBV7-2|TRBD1
TGTGCCAGCTCGGGGGACAGGGCGATCTCCTACGAGCAGTACTTC
CASSGDRAISYEQYF
>TRBJ2-7|once|TRBV6-5|TRBD2
TGTGCCAGCAGTAGCGGGACTTCCTACGAGCAGTACTTC
CASSSGTSYEQYF
>TRBJ1-4|.|TRBV20-1|.
TGCAGTGCCGGACCTAATGAAAAACTGTTTTTT
CSAGPNEKLFF
>TRBJ2-3|.|TRBV9|TRBD2
TGTGCCAGCAGCGTAGCTACTACTAGCGGGAGACGGGTACTGGGCACAGATACGCAGTATTTT
CASSVATTSGRRVLGTDTQYF
>TRBJ1-1|.|TRBV9|TRBD1
TGTGCCAGCAGCGTCCAGGGGGCTTTGACTGAAGCTTTCTTT
CASSVQGALTEAFF
>TRBJ2-1|once|TRBV7-9|TRBD2
TGTGCCAGCAGCTTGACTAGCGGGGATCTTATTGAGCAGTTCTTC
CASSLTSGDLIEQFF
>TRBJ2-7|.|TRBV14|TRBD1
TGTGCCAGCAGCCAACTAGGGACAGCCTACGAGCAGTACTTC
CASSQLGTAYEQYF
>TRBJ2-2|.|TRBV7-6|TRBD2
TGTGCCAGCAGCTGGCTAGCGGGAACCGGGGAGCTGTTTTTT
CASSWLAGTGELFF
>TRBJ2-7|.|TRBV27|TRBD1
TGTGCCAGCAGTTTAAGGCCCTACAGGGGTTCGTACGAGCAGTACTTC
CASSLRPYRGSYEQYF
>TRBJ1-3|.|TRBV6-1|.
TGTGCCAGCAGTATGGCCTCGGACGCTGGAAACACCATATATTTT
CASSMASDAGNTIYF
>TRBJ1-6|.|TRBV5-8|.
TGTGCCAGCAGCGTAAACAGAAATTCACCCCTCCACTTT
CASSVNRNSPLHF
>TRBJ2-7|.|TRBV11-2|TRBD2
TGTGCCAGCAGCATACGGGGAGGGACCTACGAGCAGTACTTC
CASSIRGGTYEQYF
>TRBJ2-3|.|TRBV28|.
TGTGCCAGCAGTTTAGGTGGGGGGAGCACAGATACGCAGTATTTT
CASSLGGGSTDTQYF
>TRBJ2-5|once|TRBV25-1|TRBD1
TGTGCCAGCAGTGAAAATGCAGGGGGCTGGCAAGAGACCCAGTACTTC
CASSENAGGWQETQYF
>TRBJ2-5|.|TRBV29-1|.
TGCAGCGTTGAAGGGACCGGGAGTGAGACCCAGTACTTC
CSVEGTGSETQYF
>TRBJ2-1|few|TRBV27|.
TGTGCCAGCAGCCGATCCGGGAATGAGCAGTTCTTC
CASSRSGNEQFF
>TRBJ2-1|.|TRBV7-9|.
TGTGCCAGCAGCCAGGGAGACAGCTCCTACAATGAGCAGTTCTTC
CASSQGDSSYNEQFF
>TRBJ2-1|.|TRBV6-1|.
TGTGCCAGCAGTGAACGGAGGCTGGAGCAGTTCTTC
CASSERRLEQFF
>TRBJ2-7|.|TRBV5-1|.
TGCGCCAGCGCCGAAAATGGGGGTTACAGCTCCTACGAGCAGTACTTC
CASAENGGYSSYEQYF
>TRBJ1-1|few|TRBV5-1|.
TGCGCCAGCAGCGCGTCAGTCCAACTCCCTGGGACTGAAGCTTTCTTT
CASSASVQLPGTEAFF
>TRBJ1-5|.|TRBV18|.
TGTGCCAGCTCACCCGACCACAATCAGCCCCAGCATTTT
CASSPDHNQPQHF
>TRBJ2-7|few|TRBV5-1|TRBD2
TGCGCCAGCAGCGAGACTAGCGGGAGCTACGAGCAGTACTTC
CASSETSGSYEQYF
>TRBJ2-3|few|TRBV11-3|.
TGTGCCAGCAGCTTAAGTAGCACAGATACGCAGTATTTT
CASSLSSTDTQYF
>TRBJ2-7|.|TRBV14|.
TGTGCCAGCAGCCACGGACGAGGACTCGAGCAGTACTTC
CASSHGRGLEQYF
>TRBJ1-2|.|TRBV6-6|.
TGTGCCAGCAGTTACTCTGTGGGTGGCTACACCTTC
CASSYSVGGYTF